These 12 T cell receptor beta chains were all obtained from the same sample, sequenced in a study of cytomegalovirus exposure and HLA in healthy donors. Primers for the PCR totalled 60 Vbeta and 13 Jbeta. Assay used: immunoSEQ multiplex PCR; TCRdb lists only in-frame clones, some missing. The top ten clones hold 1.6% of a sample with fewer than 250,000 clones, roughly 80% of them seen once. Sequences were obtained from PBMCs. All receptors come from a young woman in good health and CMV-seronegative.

CDR3 nucleotides: TGTGCCAGTAGTATGGCGGGCAGGGGAAACTCCTACGAGCAGTACTTC. This translates into CASSMAGRGNSYEQYF. The chain recombines TRBV19 with TRBJ2-7; D might be TRBD1 (6 bases). Trimming shortened V by 3 bases and J by 0 bases, and 15 bases separated the two germline ends. This CDR3 is built from 16 residues. Per the germline V gene, CDR1 is LNHDA and CDR2 is SQIVND (reference sequence).

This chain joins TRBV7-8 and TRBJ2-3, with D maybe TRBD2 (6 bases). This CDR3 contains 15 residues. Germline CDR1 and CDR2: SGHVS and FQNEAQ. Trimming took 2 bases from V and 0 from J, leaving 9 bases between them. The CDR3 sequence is CASSLRGSSTDTQYF. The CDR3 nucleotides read TGTGCCAGCAGCTTACGGGGGTCTAGCACAGATACGCAGTATTTT.

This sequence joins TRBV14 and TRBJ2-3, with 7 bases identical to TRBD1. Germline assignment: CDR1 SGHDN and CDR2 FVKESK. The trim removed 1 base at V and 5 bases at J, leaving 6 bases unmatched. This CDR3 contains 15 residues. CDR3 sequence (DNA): TGTGCCAGCAGCCAAGGAGGGGGCTTTGGAGATACGCAGTATTTT. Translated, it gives CASSQGGGFGDTQYF.

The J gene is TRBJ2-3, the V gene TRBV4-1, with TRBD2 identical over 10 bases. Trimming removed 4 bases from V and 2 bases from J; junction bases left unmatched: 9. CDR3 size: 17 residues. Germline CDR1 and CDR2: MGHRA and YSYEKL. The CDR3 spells CASSRFIGTSATDTQYF. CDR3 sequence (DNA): TGCGCCAGCAGCCGTTTCATCGGGACTAGCGCCACAGATACGCAGTATTTT.

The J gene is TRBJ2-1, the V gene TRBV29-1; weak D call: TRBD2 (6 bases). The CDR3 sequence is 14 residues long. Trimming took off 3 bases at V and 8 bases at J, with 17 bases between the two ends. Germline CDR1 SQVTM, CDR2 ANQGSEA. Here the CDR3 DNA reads TGCAGCGTTGACTTAACCGGGACTCTCGATGAGCAGTTCTTC. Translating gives CSVDLTGTLDEQFF.

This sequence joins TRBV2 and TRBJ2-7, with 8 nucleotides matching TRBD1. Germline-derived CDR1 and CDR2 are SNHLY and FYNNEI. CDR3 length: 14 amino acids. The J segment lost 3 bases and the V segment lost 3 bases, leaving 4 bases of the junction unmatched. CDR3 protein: CASSDGQGDYEQYF. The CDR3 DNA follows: TGTGCCAGCAGTGACGGACAGGGAGACTACGAGCAGTACTTC.

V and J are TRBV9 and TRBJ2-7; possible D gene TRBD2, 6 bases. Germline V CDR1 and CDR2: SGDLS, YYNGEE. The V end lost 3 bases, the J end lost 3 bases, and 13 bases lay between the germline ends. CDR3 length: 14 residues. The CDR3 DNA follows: TGTGCCAGCAGCGGAAGCGGGTCCCACTACGAGCAGTACTTC. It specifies CASSGSGSHYEQYF. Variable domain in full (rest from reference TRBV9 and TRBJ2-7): DSGVTQTPKHLITATGQRVTLRCSPRSGDLSVYWYQQSLDQGLQFLIQYYNGEERAKGNILERFSAQQFPDLHSELNLSSLELGDSALYFCASSGSGSHYEQYFGPGTRLTVT.

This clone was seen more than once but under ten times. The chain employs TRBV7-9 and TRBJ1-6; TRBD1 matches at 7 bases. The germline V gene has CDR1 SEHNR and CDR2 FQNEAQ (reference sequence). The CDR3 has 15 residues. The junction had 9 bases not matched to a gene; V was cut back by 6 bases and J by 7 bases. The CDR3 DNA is TGTGCCAGCAGTAGGCTCGGACAGGAAAATTCACCCCTCCACTTT. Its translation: CASSRLGQENSPLHF.

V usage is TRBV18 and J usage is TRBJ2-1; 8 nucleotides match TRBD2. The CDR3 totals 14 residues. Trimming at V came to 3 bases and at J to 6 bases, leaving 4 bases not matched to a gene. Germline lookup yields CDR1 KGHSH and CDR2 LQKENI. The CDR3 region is CASSPTGTSNEQFF. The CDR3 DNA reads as TGTGCCAGCTCACCGACCGGGACTAGCAATGAGCAGTTCTTC.

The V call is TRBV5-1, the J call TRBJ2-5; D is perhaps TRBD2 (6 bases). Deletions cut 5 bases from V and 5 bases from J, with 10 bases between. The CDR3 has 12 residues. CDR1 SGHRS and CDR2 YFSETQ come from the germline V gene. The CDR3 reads CASSGGLETQYF. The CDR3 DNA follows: TGCGCCAGCAGTGGAGGGCTCGAGACCCAGTACTTC.

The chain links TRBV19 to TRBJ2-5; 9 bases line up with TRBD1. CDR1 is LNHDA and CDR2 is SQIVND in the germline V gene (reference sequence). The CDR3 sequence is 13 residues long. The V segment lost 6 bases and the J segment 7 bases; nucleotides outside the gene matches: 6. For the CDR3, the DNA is TGTGCCAGTAGCCTACAGGACAGGGGGACCCAGTACTTC. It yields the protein CASSLQDRGTQYF.

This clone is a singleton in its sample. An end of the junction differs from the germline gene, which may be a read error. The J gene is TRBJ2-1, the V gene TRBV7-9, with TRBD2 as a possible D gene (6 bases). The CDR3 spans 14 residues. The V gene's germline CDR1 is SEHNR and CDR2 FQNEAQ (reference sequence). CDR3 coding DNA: TGTGCCAGCAGCTTATGGGACTCCGACAATGAGCAGTTCTTC. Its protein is CASSLWDSDNEQFF.